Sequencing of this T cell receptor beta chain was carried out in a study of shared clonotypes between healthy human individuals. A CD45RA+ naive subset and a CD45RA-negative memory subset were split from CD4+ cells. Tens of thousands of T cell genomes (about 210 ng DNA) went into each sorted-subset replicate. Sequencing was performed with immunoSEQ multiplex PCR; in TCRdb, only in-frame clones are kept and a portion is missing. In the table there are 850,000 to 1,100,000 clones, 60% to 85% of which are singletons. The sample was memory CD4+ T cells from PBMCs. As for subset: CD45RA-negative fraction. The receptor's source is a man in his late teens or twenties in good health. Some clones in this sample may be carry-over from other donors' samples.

The CDR3 is CAISLGQAGNTEAFF. The CDR3, as DNA: TGTGCCATCAGCCTTGGCCAGGCAGGAAACACTGAAGCTTTCTTT. The V and J genes are TRBV10-3 and TRBJ1-1; D not resolved. The CDR3 length is 15 residues. CDR1 and CDR2 (germline): ENHRY, SYGVKD. The V and J ends lost 6 bases and 2 bases respectively, with 16 bases between them.